The 21 T cell receptor beta chains below all came from one sample that was sequenced in a study of blood T cells in healthy people across ages. The second PCR ran roughly 6 to 11 cycles with a sample-barcoded 5' primer and J-beta primers. MiXCR was run by TCRdb on the 5' RACE reads, yielding one entry per CDR3 protein. The sample yields more than 550,000 distinct CDR3 sequences, 22% seen once. The sequencing sample was made of blood. These receptors were obtained from a man aged 70 or older in good health.

This clonotype was seen a single time. One end of the junction varies from germline; a read error may be responsible. The J gene is TRBJ2-7, the V gene TRBV3-1, with TRBD2 identical over 9 bases. Germline V gene data show CDR1 as LGHDT and CDR2 as YNNKEL (reference sequence). CDR3 length: 13 amino acids. The CDR3 nucleotides are TGCGGGAAAAGCGGGGGGCCGTCCTACGAGCAGTACTTC. It yields the protein CGKSGGPSYEQYF.

The chain recombines TRBV5-1 with TRBJ2-5; D unclear. Germline-derived CDR1 and CDR2 are SGHRS and YFSETQ. Trimming removed 4 bases from V and 1 base from J, with 17 bases in between. This CDR3 is built from 16 residues. The CDR3 bases are TGCGCCAGCAGCCCGGGCCGTGGCAGTCTCCAAGAGACCCAGTACTTC. Its translation: CASSPGRGSLQETQYF.

This clonotype has ten or more counts. The chain joins TRBV5-1 to TRBJ2-5; D is ambiguous. Germline CDR1 reads SGHRS; CDR2 reads YFSETQ. The CDR3 is 15 amino acids. Trimming pared 0 bases from V and 3 bases from J, leaving 12 bases between. DNA for the CDR3: TGCGCCAGCAGCTTGGCGCCAGTAGGTAAAGAGACCCAGTACTTC. This gives the protein CASSLAPVGKETQYF. The variable domain in full, with the rest retrieved from reference TRBV5-1 and TRBJ2-5, is KAGVTQTPRYLIKTRGQQVTLSCSPISGHRSVSWYQQTPGQGLQFLFEYFSETQRNKGNFPGRFSGRQFSNSRSEMNVSTLELGDSALYLCASSLAPVGKETQYFGPGTRLLVL.

The table lists this clonotype with a few counts. The V call is TRBV5-1, the J call TRBJ2-1, with 13 nucleotides matching TRBD2. In germline, CDR1 is SGHRS, CDR2 YFSETQ. The CDR3 has 16 amino acids. V lost 3 bases to trimming and J lost 3 bases; unmatched junction nucleotides: 3. The CDR3 region is CASSSGLAGNYNEQFF. Here the CDR3 DNA reads TGCGCCAGCAGCTCGGGACTAGCGGGGAACTACAATGAGCAGTTCTTC.

This clonotype was recorded a few times. The chain combines TRBV12-3 or TRBV12-4 with TRBJ1-5; weak D call: TRBD1 (5 bases). V was clipped by 7 bases and J by 0 bases, with 10 bases between them. This CDR3 comprises 14 residues. The CDR3 region has the DNA TGTGCCAGCACTCCGGGGGGTAGCAATCAGCCCCAGCATTTT. It specifies CASTPGGSNQPQHF.

The chain couples TRBV3-1 to TRBJ2-3, with D possibly being TRBD2 (6 bases). Looked up from germline, CDR1 is LGHDT and CDR2 is YNNKEL (reference sequence). The CDR3 length is 12 residues. The V end lost 6 bases, the J end lost 5 bases, and 9 bases lay between the germline ends. CDR3 region: CASRYSGDTQYF. The CDR3 DNA sequence: TGTGCCAGCAGATATAGCGGAGATACGCAGTATTTT.

This clonotype was observed a few times. A much more abundant neighbour one base away suggests this may be a read error. The V gene is TRBV7-9, the J gene TRBJ1-5; 11 nucleotides agree with TRBD1. Per germline, CDR1 SEHNR and CDR2 FQNEAQ (reference sequence). The CDR3 contains 15 residues. V lost 1 base and J lost 5; bases outside the gene matches: 1. The CDR3 spells CASSLGGQGDQPQHF. CDR3 nucleotides: TGTGCCAGCAGCTTAGGGGGACAGGGGGATCAGCCCCAGCATTTT.

The chain employs TRBV5-1 and TRBJ2-1; D gene unclear. Trimming left V 0 bases short and J 5 bases short, with 3 bases between. The CDR3 is 12 amino acids. Germline CDR1 is SGHRS and CDR2 is YFSETQ. The CDR3 region is CASSLEHNEQFF. The CDR3 DNA reads as TGCGCCAGCAGCTTGGAGCACAATGAGCAGTTCTTC.

This clonotype has a handful of counts. The chain couples TRBV29-1 to TRBJ2-1; D is unresolved. The assigned J gene may be wrong: the sequence end matches TRBJ2-5 better. Germline loops: CDR1 SQVTM, CDR2 ANQGSEA. The CDR3 has 12 residues. The CDR3 loop is CSVEEVAETQYF. For the CDR3, the DNA is TGCAGCGTTGAAGAGGTAGCCGAGACCCAGTACTTC.

CDR3 sequence (DNA): TGCGCCAGCAGCCAAGAAGGAGGAGCTAGCGGGAGGGTTTACACCGGGGAGCTGTTTTTT. Protein: CASSQEGGASGRVYTGELFF. The rearrangement uses TRBV4-3 and TRBJ2-2; 12 bases match TRBD2. The CDR3 sequence is 20 residues long. The V gene end was trimmed by 0 bases and the J gene end by 3 bases; junction bases not matched to a gene: 11. Per the germline V gene, CDR1 is LGHNA and CDR2 is YSLEER.

As to this clonotype: Given a much more abundant clone one base away, this may be a read error. The chain combines TRBV20-1 with TRBJ1-2; a weak D match, TRBD1 (5 bases). The CDR3 has 14 amino acids. V lost 6 bases to trimming and J lost 4 bases, with 18 bases between them. Germline CDR1 DFQATT, CDR2 SNEGSKA (reference sequence). This CDR3 is CSAILKIGVYGYTF. CDR3 coding DNA: TGCAGTGCAATACTTAAGATAGGGGTCTATGGCTACACCTTC.

A few counts support this clonotype. V gene TRBV3-1 combines with J gene TRBJ2-3; 14 bases map to TRBD2. The CDR3 consists of 17 residues. The junction had 3 bases not matched to a gene; V was cut back by 4 bases and J by 0 bases. The germline gives CDR1 LGHDT, CDR2 YNNKEL (reference sequence). The CDR3 DNA is TGTGCCAGCAGCCGACGACTAGCGGGAGGGAGCACAGATACGCAGTATTTT. This translates into CASSRRLAGGSTDTQYF.

The chain employs TRBV7-2 and TRBJ2-5; D is possibly TRBD2 (6 bases). The DNA end favors TRBJ2-7, so the J call may be wrong. The CDR3 has 15 residues. From germline, CDR1 is SGHTA and CDR2 FQGNSA. CDR3 amino acids: CARRGGSGDKYEQYF. The CDR3 bases are TGTGCCAGGAGAGGTGGTAGCGGCGATAAATACGAGCAGTACTTC.

The V gene is TRBV9, the J gene TRBJ2-1; D tentatively reads TRBD1 or TRBD2 (5 bases each). The V gene lost 2 bases and the J gene lost 0 bases, with 18 bases spanning the gap. This CDR3 is 18 amino acids long. CDR1 and CDR2 from the germline V gene are SGDLS and YYNGEE. The CDR3 nucleotides read TGTGCCAGCAGCGTGGCGACGGGGCGGGCTAGCTCCTACAATGAGCAGTTCTTC. Residues: CASSVATGRASSYNEQFF.

The chain links TRBV11-2 to TRBJ1-4; no clear D gene. V was trimmed by 1 base and J by 5 bases, leaving 14 bases between them. The CDR3 has 16 amino acids. In germline, CDR1 is SGHAT, CDR2 FQNNGV. The CDR3 reads CASSLVGWGGNEKLFF. As DNA, the CDR3 is TGTGCCAGCAGCTTAGTAGGATGGGGAGGGAATGAAAAACTGTTTTTT.

The V gene is TRBV25-1, the J gene TRBJ2-5; perhaps TRBD1 as D (5 bases). The J call may be incorrect, as the DNA end agrees better with TRBJ2-7. CDR1 is MGHDK and CDR2 is SYGVNS in the germline V gene. This CDR3 region has 13 residues. The CDR3 reads CASSEPGRYEQYF. Here the CDR3 DNA reads TGTGCCAGCAGTGAACCAGGGCGGTACGAGCAGTACTTC.

In this sample, this clonotype turned up a few times. The junction departs from germline at one end; a sequencing error may be responsible. The chain recombines TRBV20-1 with TRBJ1-1, with D maybe TRBD1 (5 bases). Germline assignment: CDR1 DFQATT and CDR2 SNEGSKA (reference sequence). This CDR3 comprises 15 residues. The CDR3 DNA follows: TGCAGTGCTAGAGACTCGCAGGGACTGAACACTGGAGCTTTCTTT. Its protein is CSARDSQGLNTGAFF.

Ten or more counts support this clonotype. The chain is built from TRBV12-3 or TRBV12-4 and TRBJ2-3; TRBD1 or TRBD2 may be the D gene (5 bases each). V dropped 8 bases and J dropped 1 base, with 13 bases sitting between them. CDR3 length equals 14 residues. This CDR3 is CASCPMGGTDTQYF. In DNA, the CDR3 is TGTGCCAGCTGCCCGATGGGGGGCACAGATACGCAGTATTTT.

Points on this clonotype: Since no conserved phenylalanine or tryptophan closes the CDR3, a read error is the likely cause. This chain uses TRBV12-3 or TRBV12-4 with TRBJ2-1; D is possibly TRBD1 (5 bases). The CDR3 is made up of 13 amino acids. The V end lost 4 bases, the J end lost 8 bases, and 12 bases lay between the germline ends. CDR3 amino acids: CASSYLQGHEQFL. CDR3 DNA sequence: TGTGCCAGCAGTTATCTGCAGGGCCATGAGCAGTTCCTC.

The chain combines TRBV18 with TRBJ2-5; TRBD2 is a possible D gene (5 bases). The CDR3 spans 14 residues. Germline V gene lookup returns CDR1 KGHSH and CDR2 LQKENI. V lost 2 bases to trimming and J lost 1 base, with 8 bases between them. The CDR3 is CASSPGAGQETQYF. The CDR3 coding sequence is TGTGCCAGCTCACCAGGTGCGGGCCAAGAGACCCAGTACTTC. Using reference TRBV18 and TRBJ2-5 for the parts outside the CDR3, the full variable domain is NAGVMQNPRHLVRRRGQEARLRCSPMKGHSHVYWYRQLPEEGLKFMVYLQKENIIDESGMPKERFSAEFPKEGPSILRIQQVVRGDSAAYFCASSPGAGQETQYFGPGTRLLVL.

Worth noting for this clonotype: A read error may be the cause here, since a much bigger clone is one base away. This rearrangement joins TRBV6-1 to TRBJ1-2; tentatively, D is TRBD1 (5 bases). The CDR3 length is 12 residues. The germline V gene encodes CDR1 MNHNS and CDR2 SASEGT. DNA of the CDR3: TGTGCCAGCAGTCGGACACCCTATGGCTACCCCTTC. It encodes CASSRTPYGYPF.